This passage covers 26 T cell receptor beta chains from one sample sequenced in a study of Graves' ophthalmopathy and Graves' hyperthyroidism. TCR beta CDR3 amplification used RNA transcripts. RT-PCR was first run with HTBI primers, then multiplex PCR in a second round. TCRdb ran MiXCR on the multiplex PCR reads and lists one entry per CDR3 protein. Of some 750,000 distinct CDR3 sequences in the sample, roughly two fifths were seen once. The sample comprised peripheral blood. The receptors here all came from an adult man with Graves' ophthalmopathy.

V gene TRBV4-2 combines with J gene TRBJ1-5; no clear D. The CDR3 has 13 amino acids. Trimming removed 4 bases from V and 5 bases from J, with 9 bases in between. The germline CDR1 and CDR2 sequences are LGHNA and YNFKEQ. The CDR3 loop reads CASSRESDQPQHF. CDR3 bases: TGTGCCAGCAGCCGAGAAAGTGATCAGCCCCAGCATTTT.

Regarding this clonotype: This may be a read error: a much more frequent sequence differs by one nucleotide. This chain links TRBV2 with TRBJ2-7, with 12 bases aligning to TRBD1. Germline trimming cut 9 bases from V and 6 bases from J; bases unmatched to any gene: 6. The CDR3 is 13 amino acids. Germline CDR1 is SNHLY and CDR2 is FYNNEI. The CDR3 here is CAREGQGACEQYF. The DNA for the CDR3 is TGTGCCAGGGAGGGACAGGGGGCCTGCGAGCAGTACTTC. Using reference TRBV2 and TRBJ2-7 for the parts outside the CDR3, the full variable domain is EPEVTQTPSHQVTQMGQEVILRCVPISNHLYFYWYRQILGQKVEFLVSFYNNEISEKSEIFDDQFSVERPDGSNFTLKIRSTKLEDSAMYFCAREGQGACEQYFGPGTRLTVT.

In this sample, this clonotype turned up many times. This rearrangement joins TRBV2 to TRBJ1-4; the match to TRBD1 covers 7 bases. V dropped 5 bases and J dropped 8; count of bases not matched to a gene: 8. The germline gives CDR1 SNHLY, CDR2 FYNNEI. The CDR3 length is 14 residues. Written as DNA, the CDR3 is TGTGCCAGCAGTAAACAGGGGAAGGAAGAAAAACTGTTTTTT. Translation gives CASSKQGKEEKLFF.

This clonotype was detected once. A junction boundary mismatches the germline segment, possibly from a read error. The chain carries TRBV7-9 and TRBJ2-7, with TRBD1 identical over 8 bases. The CDR3 consists of 16 residues. CDR1 and CDR2 from the germline V gene are SEHNR and FQNEAQ (reference sequence). Here the CDR3 reads CASSLDPRGLPYEQYF. CDR3 nucleotides: TGTGCCAGCAGCCTAGATCCCAGGGGGCTCCCCTATGAGCAGTACTTC. The complete variable domain, with remaining parts taken from reference TRBV7-9 and TRBJ2-7, reads DTGVSQNPRHKITKRGQNVTFRCDPISEHNRLYWYRQTLGQGPEFLTYFQNEAQLEKSRLLSDRFSAERPKGSFSTLEIQRTEQGDSAMYLCASSLDPRGLPYEQYFGPGTRLTVT.

This clonotype was counted many times. V gene TRBV29-1 combines with J gene TRBJ1-2; no reliable D call. This CDR3 contains 12 residues. Trimming cost V 7 bases and J 6 bases, with 15 bases left between them. Germline lookup yields CDR1 SQVTM and CDR2 ANQGSEA. Written as DNA, the CDR3 is TGCAGCGGGCCGAACAGCGACGATGGCTACACCTTC. Its translation is CSGPNSDDGYTF. The full variable domain, its missing parts supplied by reference TRBV29-1 and TRBJ1-2, is SAVISQKPSRDICQRGTSLTIQCQVDSQVTMMFWYRQQPGQSLTLIATANQGSEATYESGFVIDKFPISRPNLTFSTLTVSNMSPEDSSIYLCSGPNSDDGYTFGSGTRLTVV.

This clonotype has just a few counts. This rearrangement joins TRBV20-1 to TRBJ1-5; no clear D. Trimming cost V 3 bases and J 0 bases, with 12 bases left between them. The CDR3 has 15 amino acids. Germline V gene lookup returns CDR1 DFQATT and CDR2 SNEGSKA (reference sequence). The CDR3 spells CSASAGYYSNQPQHF. The CDR3 DNA reads as TGCAGTGCTAGCGCGGGATATTATAGCAATCAGCCCCAGCATTTT.

This sequence joins TRBV9 and TRBJ1-2; 8 nucleotides match TRBD1. Looked up from germline, CDR1 is SGDLS and CDR2 is YYNGEE. V dropped 0 bases and J dropped 7; count of bases not matched to a gene: 2. The CDR3 has 13 amino acids. The CDR3 nucleotides are TGTGCCAGCAGCGTAGTGGACAGGGCTGGCTACACCTTC. Translating gives CASSVVDRAGYTF.

Remarks on this clonotype: A much bigger clone sits one base away, suggesting this may be a read error. V gene TRBV9 combines with J gene TRBJ1-2; D unresolved. The CDR3 contains 12 residues. Looked up from germline, CDR1 is SGDLS and CDR2 is YYNGEE. Here the CDR3 reads CASNVGRGGYTF. The CDR3 DNA reads as TGTGCCAGCAACGTAGGCAGAGGGGGCTACACCTTC.

V and J are TRBV20-1 and TRBJ2-5; 7 bases align to TRBD1. The junction had 3 bases not matched to a gene; V was cut back by 4 bases and J by 4 bases. The CDR3 loop spans 12 amino acids. Germline lookup yields CDR1 DFQATT and CDR2 SNEGSKA (reference sequence). The CDR3: CSAKRQGETQYF. The CDR3 DNA sequence: TGCAGTGCTAAAAGACAGGGAGAGACCCAGTACTTC.

The rearrangement uses TRBV12-5 and TRBJ1-2, with D hard to call. Germline V gives CDR1 LGHNT, CDR2 FRNRAP. The CDR3 sequence is 16 residues long. The CDR3 nucleotides are TGTGCCAGCAGTGAAGGACGAGTCGAGGGCGGCTATGGCTACACCTTC. It is translated as CASSEGRVEGGYGYTF.

This clonotype turned up a few times. The chain recombines TRBV20-1 with TRBJ2-7; 8 nucleotides match TRBD2. The CDR3 sequence is 15 residues long. The V and J ends lost 1 base and 8 bases, in that order; junction bases with no gene match: 13. Germline CDR1 is DFQATT and CDR2 is SNEGSKA (reference sequence). CDR3 loop: CSARGSAGEKVQQYF. As DNA, the CDR3 is TGCAGTGCTAGAGGTTCAGCGGGAGAAAAGGTCCAGCAGTACTTC.

The rearrangement joins TRBV10-3 to TRBJ1-2; the match to TRBD1 covers 8 bases. V trimming: 10 bases; J trimming: 8 bases; junction bases outside the gene matches: 15. The CDR3 is made up of 14 amino acids. Germline CDR1 reads ENHRY; CDR2 reads SYGVKD. CDR3: CASRFPGGDWGYTF. Here the CDR3 DNA reads TGTGCCAGCAGGTTCCCAGGGGGCGACTGGGGCTACACCTTC.

This clonotype was observed at least ten times. V and J are TRBV7-2 and TRBJ2-7; possible D gene TRBD1, 5 bases. V gave up 5 bases and J gave up 6 bases, with 11 bases separating them. The CDR3 consists of 12 residues. Germline V gene lookup returns CDR1 SGHTA and CDR2 FQGNSA. CDR3 bases: TGTGCCAGCAGCCCCATCAGGGCCGAGCAGTACTTC. Translation: CASSPIRAEQYF.

Worth noting for this clonotype: Germline and junction disagree at one end, which may indicate a read error. The chain uses TRBV10-1 and TRBJ1-1; 7 nucleotides match TRBD1. The CDR3 spans 13 residues. Looked up from germline, CDR1 is WNHNN and CDR2 is SYGVQD (reference sequence). CDR3 coding DNA: TGTGCCATCAGCCGGGACAGCCTAACTGAAGCTTTCTTT. It encodes CAISRDSLTEAFF.

This sequence joins TRBV11-2 and TRBJ2-5; perhaps D is TRBD1 or TRBD2 (5 bases each). The CDR3 extends over 17 amino acids. Germline CDR1 SGHAT, CDR2 FQNNGV. Trimming left V 5 bases short and J 4 bases short, with 23 bases between. In DNA, the CDR3 is TGTGCCAGCAGCCAAAGCGTGGGGGACCGAGGGGCAGAGACCCAGTACTTC. It is translated as CASSQSVGDRGAETQYF.

Comments on this clonotype: This clone may be a read error of a much larger clone one base away. This chain joins TRBV2 and TRBJ2-7, with TRBD2 as a possible D gene (6 bases). In germline, CDR1 is SNHLY, CDR2 FYNNEI. The CDR3 extends over 11 amino acids. The CDR3 reads CASSETGERYF. Written as DNA, the CDR3 is TGTGCCAGCAGCGAAACGGGAGAGCGGTACTTC.

For this clonotype: At one boundary the junction diverges from the germline segment, which might be a read error. This chain connects TRBV10-2 to TRBJ2-7; no reliable D call. Germline CDR1 and CDR2: WSHSY and SAAADI. The CDR3 runs 14 residues. CDR3 residues: CASSGLGVSYEQYF. CDR3 DNA: TGTGCCAGCAGTGGCCTTGGGGTCTCCTACGAGCAGTACTTC.

This clonotype was counted a few times. The chain recombines TRBV5-1 with TRBJ1-1; 8 bases match TRBD1. V was pared by 5 bases and J by 6 bases, with 12 bases of the junction left unmatched. The CDR3 covers 15 residues. The germline gives CDR1 SGHRS, CDR2 YFSETQ. The CDR3 DNA reads TGCGCCAGCAGATCGACAGGGGAGGGTCACCCTGAAGCTTTCTTT. Protein sequence: CASRSTGEGHPEAFF.

Remarks on this clonotype: One end of the junction is discordant with germline, which a read error may explain. The chain recombines TRBV10-3 with TRBJ1-5; TRBD1 matches 9 bases. Germline CDR1 and CDR2: ENHRY and SYGVKD. This CDR3 has 17 amino acids. The chain's CDR3 is CASSYGRQGVTNQPQHF. CDR3 DNA: TGTGCCAGCAGTTACGGGAGACAGGGGGTCACCAATCAGCCCCAGCATTTT.

The chain has TRBV20-1 and TRBJ2-7, with TRBD2 matching over 11 bases. Per the germline V gene, CDR1 is DFQATT and CDR2 is SNEGSKA (reference sequence). Trimming at V came to 6 bases and at J to 2 bases, leaving 9 bases not matched to a gene. The CDR3 length is 15 residues. CDR3 DNA: TGCAGTGCCGAACGCCGACTAGCGGGACCCTACGAGCAGTACTTC. This sequence encodes CSAERRLAGPYEQYF.

In its sample, this clonotype was seen a few times. The chain carries TRBV20-1 and TRBJ2-7, with 8 bases matching TRBD2. The CDR3 sequence is 15 residues long. CDR1 DFQATT and CDR2 SNEGSKA come from the germline V gene (reference sequence). After removal of 4 bases from V and 0 bases from J, the junction contained 8 bases not matched to a gene. The DNA of the CDR3 is TGCAGTGCTAAGGTGGGCGGGACTAGCTCCTACGAGCAGTACTTC. This codes for CSAKVGGTSSYEQYF.

Details on this clonotype: This clone may be a read error of a much larger clone one base away. The chain links TRBV11-2 to TRBJ1-1; a possible D gene is TRBD1 (5 bases). Trimming took off 7 bases at V and 1 base at J, with 13 bases between the two ends. This CDR3 has 14 residues. Germline CDR1 SGHAT, CDR2 FQNNGV. CDR3 protein: CASNPAGTNTEAFF. The CDR3 coding sequence is TGTGCCAGCAACCCCGCCGGGACGAACACTGAAGCTTTCTTT.

This rearrangement joins TRBV7-2 to TRBJ1-1, with 7 bases matching TRBD1. The CDR3 runs to 14 residues. Germline V gene sequence: CDR1 SGHTA, CDR2 FQGNSA. Unmatched junction bases numbered 6, after V lost 7 bases and J lost 1 base. Here the CDR3 reads CASNSGTENTEAFF. For the CDR3, the DNA is TGTGCCAGCAATTCCGGGACAGAGAACACTGAAGCTTTCTTT.

This chain links TRBV2 with TRBJ1-1; no reliable D call. The germline V gene encodes CDR1 SNHLY and CDR2 FYNNEI. This CDR3 contains 13 residues. Trimming removed 6 bases from V and 5 bases from J, with 13 bases in between. The CDR3 loop reads CASSQVAGTEAFF. The DNA of the CDR3 is TGTGCCAGCAGCCAAGTTGCTGGGACTGAAGCTTTCTTT.

In this sample, this clonotype turned up a few times. The rearrangement links TRBV24-1 to TRBJ2-2; 7 bases align to TRBD1. This CDR3 has 15 residues. CDR1 is KGHDR and CDR2 is SFDVKD in the germline V gene. The V segment lost 0 bases and the J segment 7 bases; nucleotides outside the gene matches: 4. The CDR3: CATSDLTGVGGELFF. The DNA for the CDR3 is TGTGCCACCAGTGATTTGACAGGGGTTGGCGGGGAGCTGTTTTTT.

This chain uses TRBV13 with TRBJ2-5, with 8 bases matching TRBD2. Germline V CDR1 and CDR2: PRHDT, FYEKMQ (reference sequence). The CDR3 is 13 amino acids. V was clipped by 8 bases and J by 6 bases; unmatched bases: 8. The CDR3: CASRDGGEKTQYF. The CDR3 DNA sequence: TGTGCCAGCCGCGACGGGGGGGAGAAGACCCAGTACTTC. The complete variable domain, with remaining parts taken from reference TRBV13 and TRBJ2-5, reads AAGVIQSPRHLIKEKRETATLKCYPIPRHDTVYWYQQGPGQDPQFLISFYEKMQSDKGSIPDRFSAQQFSDYHSELNMSSLELGDSALYFCASRDGGEKTQYFGPGTRLLVL.